One and the same sample provided the 14 T cell receptor beta chains below, sequenced in a study of cytomegalovirus exposure and HLA in healthy donors. The table came from immunoSEQ multiplex PCR; TCRdb's copy has only in-frame clones and leaves some out. The table records 250,000 or so clones, around 91% of them present only once. The source material was PBMCs. Receptors were obtained from a woman aged 18-29 years in good health and CMV-seronegative.

A few counts support this clone. The chain has TRBV7-3 and TRBJ1-6, with 7 bases fitting TRBD1. J was trimmed by 8 bases and V by 7 bases; bases with no gene match: 8. Germline CDR1 and CDR2: SGHTA and FQGTGA. The CDR3 length is 14 residues. CDR3 protein: CASNTPGGDSPLHF. CDR3 nucleotide sequence: TGTGCCAGCAACACGCCAGGGGGAGATTCACCCCTCCACTTT.

J is TRBJ1-4 and V is TRBV7-8; maybe TRBD1 (5 bases). V gave up 1 base and J gave up 7 bases, with 10 bases separating them. Germline V gene sequence: CDR1 SGHVS, CDR2 FQNEAQ. The CDR3 totals 14 residues. CDR3 bases: TGTGCCAGCAGCTTAGGGGGGGAGGGTGAAAAACTGTTTTTT. Its translation: CASSLGGEGEKLFF.

This clone has more than one count but fewer than ten. The V gene is TRBV19, the J gene TRBJ2-2, with a tentative D call TRBD2 (5 bases). The CDR3 length is 15 residues. V was clipped by 5 bases and J by 1 base, with 11 bases between them. Germline-derived CDR1 and CDR2 are LNHDA and SQIVND (reference sequence). CDR3 coding DNA: TGTGCCAGTAGTGTAGGACTGTTGAACACCGGGGAGCTGTTTTTT. Translating gives CASSVGLLNTGELFF. The entire variable domain, with the rest obtained from reference TRBV19 and TRBJ2-2, is as follows: DGGITQSPKYLFRKEGQNVTLSCEQNLNHDAMYWYRQDPGQGLRLIYYSQIVNDFQKGDIAEGYSVSREKKESFPLTVTSAQKNPTAFYLCASSVGLLNTGELFFGEGSRLTVL.

The rearrangement joins TRBV7-8 to TRBJ2-2, with a tentative D call TRBD2 (6 bases). Germline CDR1 and CDR2: SGHVS and FQNEAQ. V lost 7 bases to trimming and J lost 6 bases, with 18 bases between them. The CDR3 consists of 15 residues. CDR3 region: CASTLRRAGSGELFF. The CDR3, as DNA: TGTGCCAGCACCCTTAGGAGGGCAGGGTCCGGGGAGCTGTTTTTT.

The chain combines TRBV10-3 with TRBJ2-4, with TRBD2 matching 10 bases. V shed 10 bases and J 6 bases; nucleotides not matched to a gene: 12. Germline V gene lookup returns CDR1 ENHRY and CDR2 SYGVKD. This CDR3 is 15 amino acids long. The CDR3 loop reads CATSGLAGDGNIQYF. The CDR3 DNA follows: TGTGCCACCTCTGGGCTAGCGGGGGACGGAAACATTCAGTACTTC.

The V and J genes are TRBV6-6 and TRBJ2-3, with TRBD1 as a possible D gene (6 bases). The germline CDR1 and CDR2 sequences are MNHNY and SVGAGI (reference sequence). V was clipped by 6 bases and J by 0 bases, with 16 bases between them. The CDR3 covers 16 residues. The CDR3 is CASSLPGHRSTDTQYF. The CDR3 DNA sequence: TGTGCCAGCAGCCTACCGGGACACCGAAGCACAGATACGCAGTATTTT.

This clone was seen a single time. The rearrangement links TRBV27 to TRBJ2-7, with a possible D match to TRBD1 (6 bases). This CDR3 region has 14 residues. Germline CDR1 is MNHEY and CDR2 is SMNVEV (reference sequence). The ends were cut back, 8 bases at V and 0 bases at J, with 14 bases in the middle. The CDR3 bases are TGTGCCAGCTCCACGTACAGGGACTCCTACGAGCAGTACTTC. The encoded protein is CASSTYRDSYEQYF.

This chain connects TRBV30 to TRBJ2-7; D unresolved. Trimming stripped 3 bases from V and 3 bases from J, with 9 bases between. The CDR3 has 12 amino acids. CDR1 is GTSNPN, CDR2 SVGIG, per germline (reference sequence). For the CDR3, the DNA is TGTGCCTGGAGCCCCTCGGGCTACGAGCAGTACTTC. It translates to CAWSPSGYEQYF.

The V gene is TRBV28, the J gene TRBJ1-5; TRBD1 matches 8 bases. The V gene's germline CDR1 is MDHEN and CDR2 SYDVKM. The V and J ends lost 2 bases and 6 bases, in that order; junction bases with no gene match: 6. There are 15 residues in the CDR3. Written as DNA, the CDR3 is TGTGCCAGCAGTTTAATCGGACAGGGCAGTCAGCCCCAGCATTTT. Translating it yields CASSLIGQGSQPQHF.

The chain recombines TRBV6-5 with TRBJ1-4; D is possibly TRBD1 (5 bases). Trimming removed 0 bases at V and 8 bases at J, with 16 bases between. Per the germline V gene, CDR1 is MNHEY and CDR2 is SVGAGI. The CDR3 loop spans 16 amino acids. The CDR3 is CASSYSMGQGGEKLFF. CDR3 DNA sequence: TGTGCCAGCAGTTACTCGATGGGGCAGGGTGGAGAAAAACTGTTTTTT.

J is TRBJ1-5 and V is TRBV6-6, with D maybe TRBD1 (5 bases). Germline V lookup: CDR1 MNHNY, CDR2 SVGAGI (reference sequence). Trimming took 6 bases from V and 7 from J, leaving 19 bases between them. This CDR3 contains 15 residues. CDR3 DNA: TGTGCCAGCAGGGACAAAGGGAGGGGAGGACAGCCCCAGCATTTT. Translating gives CASRDKGRGGQPQHF.

This chain links TRBV18 with TRBJ1-1; the D gene is possibly TRBD1 (5 bases). Germline assignment: CDR1 KGHSH and CDR2 LQKENI. Trimming left V 4 bases short and J 0 bases short, with 15 bases between. This CDR3 has 16 residues. Here the CDR3 reads CASSLGSAGLNTEAFF. In DNA, the CDR3 is TGTGCCAGCTCACTGGGTTCGGCAGGGCTGAACACTGAAGCTTTCTTT.

Only one count was recorded for this clone. The chain recombines TRBV28 with TRBJ1-2; 8 bases map to TRBD1. The germline V gene has CDR1 MDHEN and CDR2 SYDVKM. With V trimmed by 5 bases and J by 2 bases, 7 bases remained unmatched. This CDR3 spans 15 amino acids. The chain's CDR3 is CASSLNRGVNYGYTF. In DNA, the CDR3 is TGTGCCAGCAGTCTCAACAGGGGGGTAAACTATGGCTACACCTTC.

The chain carries TRBV6-1 and TRBJ1-1, with a tentative D call TRBD1 (6 bases). The CDR3 loop spans 14 amino acids. V gave up 1 base and J gave up 6 bases, with 12 bases separating them. Germline V gives CDR1 MNHNS, CDR2 SASEGT. The CDR3 loop is CASSEDRAISEAFF. CDR3 DNA sequence: TGTGCCAGCAGTGAAGACAGGGCCATCTCTGAAGCTTTCTTT.